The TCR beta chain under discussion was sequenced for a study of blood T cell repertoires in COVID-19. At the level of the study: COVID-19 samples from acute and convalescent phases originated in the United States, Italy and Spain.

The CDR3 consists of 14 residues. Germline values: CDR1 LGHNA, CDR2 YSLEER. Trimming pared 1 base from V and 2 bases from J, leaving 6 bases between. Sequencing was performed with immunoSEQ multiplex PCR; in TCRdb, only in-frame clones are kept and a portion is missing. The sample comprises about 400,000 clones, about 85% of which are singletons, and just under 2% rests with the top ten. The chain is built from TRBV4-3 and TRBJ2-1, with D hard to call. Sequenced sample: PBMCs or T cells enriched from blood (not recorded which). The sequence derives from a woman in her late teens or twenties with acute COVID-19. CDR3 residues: CASSQALAYNEQFF. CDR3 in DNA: TGCGCCAGCAGCCAAGCCCTAGCCTACAATGAGCAGTTCTTC.